This entry is about one T cell receptor (beta chain). Germline-derived CDR1 and CDR2 are SGHVS and FQNEAQ. This CDR3 has 15 residues. Trimming pared 3 bases from V and 4 bases from J, leaving 13 bases between. These data originate in a study of T cell clonotyping in hematopoietic cell transplantation. The repertoire was sequenced with immunoSEQ multiplex PCR; TCRdb's copy has only in-frame clones and lacks some. The sample holds over 10,000 clones; about 80% are singletons and the top ten take about 6%. The V call is TRBV7-8, the J call TRBJ1-3, with a tentative D call TRBD1 (5 bases). The sequence derives from a female patient in her forties who had an allogeneic stem cell transplant from a related donor, so T cells may come from the graft donor. Some clones in this sample may be carry-over from other donors' samples. The specimen comprised PBMCs, sampled 100 days after allogeneic stem cell transplant. CDR3 DNA sequence: TGTGCCAGCAGCTTTCCCCCGGGACTCGGAAACACCATATATTTT. This translates into CASSFPPGLGNTIYF.